One sample yielded the 10 T cell receptor beta chains listed below, sequenced in a study of T cells in Graves' hyperthyroidism and ophthalmopathy. It was RNA transcripts that yielded the amplified TCR beta CDR3 regions. The HTBI primer set drove a first-round RT-PCR of the TCR CDR3. TCRdb reanalysed the multiplex PCR reads using MiXCR and keeps one entry per CDR3 protein. The table includes around 450,000 distinct CDR3 sequences, around 14% detected once. Material: blood. The origin of the receptors is a woman younger than 30 with Graves' hyperthyroidism.

This clonotype came up a few times. The V call is TRBV20-1, the J call TRBJ1-3, with TRBD1 identical over 9 bases. CDR3 length equals 16 residues. Germline CDR1 is DFQATT and CDR2 is SNEGSKA (reference sequence). Trimming at V came to 1 base and at J to 1 base, leaving 5 bases not matched to a gene. DNA of the CDR3: TGCAGTGCTAGAGGACAAGACAGGGGGTCTGGAAACACCATATATTTT. Amino acids: CSARGQDRGSGNTIYF.

In nucleotides, the CDR3 is TGCAGTGCTGCGCTGAAGGACAGTCCCGGGGAGCTGTTTTTT. It yields the protein CSAALKDSPGELFF. The V and J genes are TRBV20-1 and TRBJ2-2, with D tentatively TRBD1 (6 bases). V dropped 5 bases and J dropped 6 bases, with 16 bases sitting between them. The CDR3 has 14 amino acids. CDR1 and CDR2 from the germline V gene are DFQATT and SNEGSKA (reference sequence).

This sequence joins TRBV3-1 and TRBJ1-1; 7 positions match TRBD1. Germline V gene data show CDR1 as LGHDT and CDR2 as YNNKEL (reference sequence). This CDR3 spans 15 amino acids. Germline trimming cut 3 bases from V and 3 bases from J; bases unmatched to any gene: 7. The CDR3 loop reads CASSHTTGMHTEAFF. CDR3 coding DNA: TGTGCCAGCAGCCACACGACAGGGATGCACACTGAAGCTTTCTTT.

The sample holds many counts of this clonotype. V and J are TRBV12-3 or TRBV12-4 and TRBJ1-5; TRBD1 is a possible D gene (6 bases). This CDR3 region has 14 residues. Trimming removed 9 bases at V and 0 bases at J, with 12 bases between. The CDR3 is CASNGGHSNQPQHF. The CDR3 DNA reads TGTGCCAGTAACGGGGGGCATAGCAATCAGCCCCAGCATTTT.

In this sample, this clonotype turned up many times. This chain joins TRBV2 and TRBJ1-1; 9 bases fit TRBD1. V shed 6 bases, J shed 6 bases, and the junction held 8 bases outside the gene matches. The CDR3 totals 14 residues. Germline V lookup: CDR1 SNHLY, CDR2 FYNNEI. The CDR3 region is CASRGGQGTAEAFF. The CDR3 DNA reads as TGTGCCAGCAGGGGGGGACAGGGTACGGCTGAAGCTTTCTTT. Looking up the rest from reference TRBV2 and TRBJ1-1 gives the full variable domain: EPEVTQTPSHQVTQMGQEVILRCVPISNHLYFYWYRQILGQKVEFLVSFYNNEISEKSEIFDDQFSVERPDGSNFTLKIRSTKLEDSAMYFCASRGGQGTAEAFFGQGTRLTVV.

In this sample, this clonotype turned up many times. The rearrangement links TRBV27 to TRBJ1-5, with D hard to call. V shed 2 bases and J shed 4 bases, with 12 bases lying between them. The germline V gene has CDR1 MNHEY and CDR2 SMNVEV (reference sequence). CDR3 length: 15 residues. The CDR3 is CASSLTGRGNQPQHF. The CDR3 region has the DNA TGTGCCAGCAGTTTAACGGGGAGAGGAAATCAGCCCCAGCATTTT.

This chain connects TRBV6-1 to TRBJ1-2; TRBD1 is a possible D gene (5 bases). Germline V gene sequence: CDR1 MNHNS, CDR2 SASEGT. CDR3 size: 12 residues. Trimming removed 7 bases at V and 8 bases at J, with 14 bases between. This chain's CDR3 is CASNPSGLGYTF. The DNA for the CDR3 is TGTGCCAGCAATCCATCAGGGTTGGGCTACACCTTC.

Notes on this clonotype: Since a much larger clone is just one base distant, this may be a read error. J is TRBJ2-7 and V is TRBV20-1; D perhaps matches TRBD2 (6 bases). V was pared by 3 bases and J by 2 bases, with 17 bases between. The CDR3 runs to 15 residues. Germline CDR1 is DFQATT and CDR2 is SNEGSKA (reference sequence). In DNA form, the CDR3 reads TGCAGTGCTAGGCGACGGGGGACTGGGCCCTACGAGCAGTACTTC. This translates into CSARRRGTGPYEQYF.

This clonotype appeared a few times. The J gene is TRBJ1-4, the V gene TRBV28, with D unresolved. This CDR3 is built from 11 residues. Germline lookup yields CDR1 MDHEN and CDR2 SYDVKM. The V end was cut by 3 bases, the J end by 9 bases, with 5 bases between. This chain's CDR3 is CASSFRKKLFF. In nucleotides, the CDR3 is TGTGCCAGCAGTTTTCGGAAAAAACTGTTTTTT.

This sequence joins TRBV6-1 and TRBJ2-3; no clear D gene. The germline V gene encodes CDR1 MNHNS and CDR2 SASEGT. Trimming took off 6 bases at V and 4 bases at J, with 14 bases between the two ends. This CDR3 has 14 amino acids. The CDR3 here is CASRTPGSSDTQYF. The DNA of the CDR3 is TGTGCCAGCAGAACACCGGGCAGTTCAGATACGCAGTATTTT.